The 13 T cell receptor beta chains listed next were all sequenced from one sample in a study of T cells in Graves' hyperthyroidism and ophthalmopathy. Amplified TCR beta CDR3 regions derived from RNA transcripts. Carried out on the TCR CDR3, a first-round RT-PCR used the HTBI primer set. Each CDR3 protein is one row after TCRdb ran MiXCR on the multiplex PCR reads. The sample consists of about 610,000 distinct CDR3 sequences, roughly 15% of them appearing once. The sequenced sample was blood. The source is a woman aged 40-49 years with Graves' ophthalmopathy.

This clonotype was recorded a few times. This chain links TRBV7-6 with TRBJ1-6; D remains unclear. With 1 base removed from V and 5 bases from J, the gap between germline ends came to 9 bases. The germline gives CDR1 SGHVS, CDR2 FNYEAQ. There are 15 residues in the CDR3. The CDR3: CASSLGRRDNSPLHF. The CDR3, as DNA: TGTGCCAGCAGCTTAGGGAGGCGCGATAATTCACCCCTCCACTTT.

The chain carries TRBV13 and TRBJ2-7; TRBD2 matches 8 bases. The CDR3 contains 15 residues. V shed 4 bases and J 4 bases; nucleotides not matched to a gene: 9. The V gene's germline CDR1 is PRHDT and CDR2 FYEKMQ (reference sequence). The CDR3 loop is CASSSRRGGGYEQYF. CDR3 DNA: TGTGCCAGCAGCTCTAGACGGGGGGGCGGGTACGAGCAGTACTTC.

The chain couples TRBV19 to TRBJ2-7; a weak D match, TRBD2 (5 bases). The CDR3 has 15 residues. Trimming left V 3 bases short and J 2 bases short, with 14 bases between. The V gene's germline CDR1 is LNHDA and CDR2 SQIVND (reference sequence). The DNA for the CDR3 is TGTGCCAGTAGTATGGGGAGATACGGGACCTACGAGCAGTACTTC. Protein: CASSMGRYGTYEQYF. Full variable domain (remainder filled in from reference TRBV19 and TRBJ2-7): DGGITQSPKYLFRKEGQNVTLSCEQNLNHDAMYWYRQDPGQGLRLIYYSQIVNDFQKGDIAEGYSVSREKKESFPLTVTSAQKNPTAFYLCASSMGRYGTYEQYFGPGTRLTVT.

This clonotype has ten or more counts. This rearrangement joins TRBV6-5 to TRBJ1-3; TRBD1 might be the D (5 bases). This CDR3 has 15 amino acids. Germline assignment: CDR1 MNHEY and CDR2 SVGAGI. The ends were cut back, 0 bases at V and 1 base at J, with 7 bases in the middle. CDR3 nucleotide sequence: TGTGCCAGCAGTTACTCGGGGGGGTCTGGAAACACCATATATTTT. Protein product: CASSYSGGSGNTIYF.

This clonotype came up many times. The chain links TRBV6-2 or TRBV6-3 to TRBJ2-7; D ambiguous. The CDR3 has 13 amino acids. Looked up from germline, CDR1 is MNHEY and CDR2 is SVGEGT. The V end was cut by 2 bases, the J end by 1 base, with 6 bases between. The CDR3 sequence is CASSYVRSYEQYF. The DNA of the CDR3 is TGTGCCAGCAGTTACGTCAGGTCCTACGAGCAGTACTTC.

This clonotype was found many times. DNA of the CDR3: TGTGCCAGCAGTGATAACCCCTTTTTTTCGGGACAGGACGAGCAGTACTTC. Protein sequence: CASSDNPFFSGQDEQYF. The chain recombines TRBV2 with TRBJ2-7; 8 nucleotides agree with TRBD1. Trimming at V came to 3 bases and at J to 5 bases, leaving 15 bases not matched to a gene. The germline V gene has CDR1 SNHLY and CDR2 FYNNEI. The length of the CDR3 is 17 residues.

This clonotype was seen repeatedly, ten times or more. The chain couples TRBV28 to TRBJ1-1; the D is unclear. The CDR3 is 15 amino acids. Per germline, CDR1 MDHEN and CDR2 SYDVKM. Trimming removed 3 bases at V and 0 bases at J, with 11 bases between. As DNA, the CDR3 is TGTGCCAGCAGTTTTCGCCCCGTAATGAACACTGAAGCTTTCTTT. This codes for CASSFRPVMNTEAFF. Supplemented by reference TRBV28 and TRBJ1-1, the full variable domain reads DVKVTQSSRYLVKRTGEKVFLECVQDMDHENMFWYRQDPGLGLRLIYFSYDVKMKEKGDIPEGYSVSREKKERFSLILESASTNQTSMYLCASSFRPVMNTEAFFGQGTRLTVV.

Only a few counts were recorded for this clonotype. The CDR3 DNA reads TGTGCCAGCAGTGGCCCCGGGTCATACTACGAGCAGTACTTC. This gives the protein CASSGPGSYYEQYF. The V gene is TRBV6-1, the J gene TRBJ2-7; D gene unclear. Germline V CDR1 and CDR2: MNHNS, SASEGT. V was cut by 4 bases and J by 3 bases, with 13 bases left in between. The CDR3 totals 14 residues.

Remarks on this clonotype: One junction end disagrees with the germline gene, perhaps due to a read error. The V call is TRBV19, the J call TRBJ1-1; 9 nucleotides align to TRBD1. Germline CDR1 LNHDA, CDR2 SQIVND (reference sequence). This CDR3 region has 15 residues. The CDR3 spells CVSSLAPTGGRGAFF. CDR3 in DNA: TGTGTCAGTAGTCTCGCCCCGACAGGGGGTAGAGGCGCTTTCTTT.

This chain links TRBV20-1 with TRBJ2-5; a possible D gene is TRBD2 (5 bases). Germline CDR1 and CDR2: DFQATT and SNEGSKA (reference sequence). CDR3 size: 14 residues. Trimming pared 4 bases from V and 1 base from J, leaving 13 bases between. As DNA, the CDR3 is TGCAGTGCTACCACCAGCGGCGTCCAAGAGACCCAGTACTTC. It specifies CSATTSGVQETQYF.

The table lists this clonotype with many counts. V usage is TRBV6-2 or TRBV6-3 and J usage is TRBJ2-2, with D unresolved. V shed 3 bases and J shed 0 bases, with 8 bases lying between them. Germline V gene data show CDR1 as MNHEY and CDR2 as SVGEGT. This CDR3 spans 15 amino acids. The CDR3 DNA is TGTGCCAGCAGTTATCGCAGGTCGAACACCGGGGAGCTGTTTTTT. This sequence encodes CASSYRRSNTGELFF.

The chain uses TRBV4-1 and TRBJ2-7; 10 bases map to TRBD2. Germline assignment: CDR1 MGHRA and CDR2 YSYEKL. Losses at the gene ends were 0 bases for V and 5 bases for J; bases not matched to a gene: 25. The CDR3 length is 22 residues. As DNA, the CDR3 is TGCGCCAGCAGCCAAGATTGGGGCTTTAGCGGGAGGCTCCGGATTGGTGGGCACGAGCAGTACTTC. It translates to CASSQDWGFSGRLRIGGHEQYF.

This clonotype was picked up many times. The chain joins TRBV7-2 to TRBJ2-4, with 8 bases matching TRBD1. This CDR3 has 14 amino acids. The trim removed 1 base at V and 6 bases at J, leaving 2 bases unmatched. Germline CDR1 SGHTA, CDR2 FQGNSA. The DNA for the CDR3 is TGTGCCAGCAGCTTAGGGGGGACAGGAAACATTCAGTACTTC. As protein: CASSLGGTGNIQYF.